What follows describes a single T cell receptor (beta chain). The germline gives CDR1 MNHEY, CDR2 SMNVEV (reference sequence). With 1 base removed from V and 2 bases from J, the gap between germline ends came to 9 bases. The CDR3 has 15 amino acids. The data were obtained in a study of shared clonotypes between healthy human individuals. The method was immunoSEQ multiplex PCR; TCRdb's version includes in-frame clones alone and lacks a portion of them. Of about a million clones in the sample, more than 60% were seen once. Sequenced material: memory CD4+ T cells sorted from blood. Subset denoted: CD45RA-negative fraction. The rearrangement joins TRBV27 to TRBJ2-1; D is perhaps TRBD1 (5 bases). The clonotype originates from a man younger than 35 in good health. The CDR3 spells CASSLYPRAYNEQFF. The DNA for the CDR3 is TGTGCCAGCAGTTTATATCCCAGGGCCTACAATGAGCAGTTCTTC.